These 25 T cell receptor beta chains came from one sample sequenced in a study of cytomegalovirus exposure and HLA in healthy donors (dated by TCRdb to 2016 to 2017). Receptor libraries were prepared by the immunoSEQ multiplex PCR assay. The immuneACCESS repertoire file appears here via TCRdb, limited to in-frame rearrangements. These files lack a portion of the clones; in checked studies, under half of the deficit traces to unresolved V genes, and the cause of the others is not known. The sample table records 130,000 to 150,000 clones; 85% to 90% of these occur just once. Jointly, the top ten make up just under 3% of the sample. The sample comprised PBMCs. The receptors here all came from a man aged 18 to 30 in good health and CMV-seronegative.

The CDR3 DNA reads as TGTGCCAGCAGTTCGGGAAATTCACCCCTCCACTTT. Translation gives CASSSGNSPLHF. The chain carries TRBV6-5 and TRBJ1-6; D remains unclear. This CDR3 contains 12 residues. Trimming took off 4 bases at V and 7 bases at J, with 5 bases between the two ends. Germline V CDR1 and CDR2: MNHEY, SVGAGI.

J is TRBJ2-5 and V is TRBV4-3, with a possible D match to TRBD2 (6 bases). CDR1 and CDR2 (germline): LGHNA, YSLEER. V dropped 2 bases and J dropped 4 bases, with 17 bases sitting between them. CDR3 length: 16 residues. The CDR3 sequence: CASSQQSAGSGETQYF. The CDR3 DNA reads TGCGCCAGCAGCCAACAGAGTGCGGGATCAGGAGAGACCCAGTACTTC.

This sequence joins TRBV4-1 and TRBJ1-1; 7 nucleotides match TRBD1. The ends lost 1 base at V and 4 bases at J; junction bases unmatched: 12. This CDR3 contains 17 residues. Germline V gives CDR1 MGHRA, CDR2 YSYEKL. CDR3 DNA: TGCGCCAGCAGCCAAGGACAGGGAATCGGTAGAGGCACTGAAGCTTTCTTT. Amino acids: CASSQGQGIGRGTEAFF.

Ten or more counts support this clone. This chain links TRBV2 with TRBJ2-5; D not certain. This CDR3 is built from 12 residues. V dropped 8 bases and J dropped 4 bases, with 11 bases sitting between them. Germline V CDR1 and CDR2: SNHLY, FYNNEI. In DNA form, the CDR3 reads TGTGCCAGCGGTGGTACTGGAGAGACCCAGTACTTC. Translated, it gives CASGGTGETQYF.

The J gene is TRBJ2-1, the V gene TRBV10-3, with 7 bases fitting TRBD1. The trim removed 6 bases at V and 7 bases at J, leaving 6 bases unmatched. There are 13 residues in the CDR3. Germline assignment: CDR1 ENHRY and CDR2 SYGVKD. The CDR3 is CAIRIQQGNEQFF. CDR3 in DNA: TGTGCCATCAGGATACAACAGGGGAATGAGCAGTTCTTC.

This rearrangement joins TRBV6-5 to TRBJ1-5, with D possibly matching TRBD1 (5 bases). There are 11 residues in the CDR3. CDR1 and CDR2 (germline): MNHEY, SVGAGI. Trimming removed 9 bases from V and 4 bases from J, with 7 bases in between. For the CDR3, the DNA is TGTGCCAGTGGGGCTAATCAGCCCCAGCATTTT. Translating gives CASGANQPQHF.

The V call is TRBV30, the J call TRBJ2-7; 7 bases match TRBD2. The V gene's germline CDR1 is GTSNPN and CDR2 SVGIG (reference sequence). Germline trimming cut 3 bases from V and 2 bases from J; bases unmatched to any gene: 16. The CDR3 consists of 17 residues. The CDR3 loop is CAWSTKGGASKAYEQYF. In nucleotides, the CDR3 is TGTGCCTGGAGCACCAAGGGAGGGGCTAGCAAGGCCTACGAGCAGTACTTC. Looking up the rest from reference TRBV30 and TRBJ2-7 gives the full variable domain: SQTIHQWPATLVQPVGSPLSLECTVEGTSNPNLYWYRQAAGRGLQLLFYSVGIGQISSEVPQNLSASRPQDRQFILSSKKLLLSDSGFYLCAWSTKGGASKAYEQYFGPGTRLTVT.

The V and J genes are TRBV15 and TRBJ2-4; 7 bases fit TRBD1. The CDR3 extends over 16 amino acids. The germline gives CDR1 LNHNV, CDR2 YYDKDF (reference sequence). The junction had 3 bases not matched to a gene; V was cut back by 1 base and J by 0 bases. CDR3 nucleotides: TGTGCCACCAGCAGAGTAGGGGGCTTAGCCAAAAACATTCAGTACTTC. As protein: CATSRVGGLAKNIQYF.

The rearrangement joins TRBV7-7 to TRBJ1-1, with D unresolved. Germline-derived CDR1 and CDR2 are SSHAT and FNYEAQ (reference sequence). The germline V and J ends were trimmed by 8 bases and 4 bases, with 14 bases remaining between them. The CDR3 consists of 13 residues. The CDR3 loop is CASSDLGSTEAFF. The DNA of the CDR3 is TGTGCCAGCTCCGACCTGGGGAGCACTGAAGCTTTCTTT. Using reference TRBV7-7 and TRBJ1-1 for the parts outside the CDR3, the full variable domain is GAGVSQSPRYKVTKRGQDVTLRCDPISSHATLYWYQQALGQGPEFLTYFNYEAQPDKSGLPSDRFSAERPEGSISTLTIQRTEQRDSAMYRCASSDLGSTEAFFGQGTRLTVV.

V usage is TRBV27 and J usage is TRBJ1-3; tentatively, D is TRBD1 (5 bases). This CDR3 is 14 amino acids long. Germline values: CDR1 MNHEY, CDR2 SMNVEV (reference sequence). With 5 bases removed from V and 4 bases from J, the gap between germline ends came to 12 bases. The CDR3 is CASSRLGVGNTIYF. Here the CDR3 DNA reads TGTGCCAGCAGTCGCCTAGGGGTGGGAAACACCATATATTTT.

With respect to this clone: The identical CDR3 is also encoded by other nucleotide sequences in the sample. CDR3 DNA: TGTGCCTGGACCGGAGGGTACGAGCAGTACTTC. Translated: CAWTGGYEQYF. The V gene is TRBV30, the J gene TRBJ2-7; TRBD2 is a possible D gene (6 bases). The ends were cut back, 4 bases at V and 4 bases at J, with 8 bases in the middle. CDR3 length: 11 residues. Per the germline V gene, CDR1 is GTSNPN and CDR2 is SVGIG (reference sequence).

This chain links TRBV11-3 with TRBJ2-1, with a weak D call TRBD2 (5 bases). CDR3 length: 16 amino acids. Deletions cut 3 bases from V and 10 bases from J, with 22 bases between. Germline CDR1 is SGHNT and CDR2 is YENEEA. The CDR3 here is CASSFNPARGLREQFF. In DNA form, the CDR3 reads TGTGCCAGCAGCTTTAACCCCGCCCGGGGTCTAAGAGAGCAGTTCTTC.

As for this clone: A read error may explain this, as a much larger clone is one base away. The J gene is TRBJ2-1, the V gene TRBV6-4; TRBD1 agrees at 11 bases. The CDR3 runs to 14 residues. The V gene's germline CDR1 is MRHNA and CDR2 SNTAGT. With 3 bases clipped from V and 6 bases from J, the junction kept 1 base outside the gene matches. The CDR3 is CASSEGTGGNEQFF. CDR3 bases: TGTGCCAGCAGTGAGGGGACAGGGGGCAATGAGCAGTTCTTC.

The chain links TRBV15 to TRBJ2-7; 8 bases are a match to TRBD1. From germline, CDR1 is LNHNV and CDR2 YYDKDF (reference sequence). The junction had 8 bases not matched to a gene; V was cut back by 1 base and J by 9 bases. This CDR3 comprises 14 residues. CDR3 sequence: CATSRGTGSIRQYF. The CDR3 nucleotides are TGTGCCACCAGCAGAGGGACAGGGTCCATCAGGCAGTACTTC.

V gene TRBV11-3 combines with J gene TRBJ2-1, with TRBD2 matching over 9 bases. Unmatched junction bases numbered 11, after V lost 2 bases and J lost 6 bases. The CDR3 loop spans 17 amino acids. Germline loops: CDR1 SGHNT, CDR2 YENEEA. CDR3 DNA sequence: TGTGCCAGCAGCTTACGTACCCCTAGCGGGAAGCTCAATGAGCAGTTCTTC. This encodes CASSLRTPSGKLNEQFF.

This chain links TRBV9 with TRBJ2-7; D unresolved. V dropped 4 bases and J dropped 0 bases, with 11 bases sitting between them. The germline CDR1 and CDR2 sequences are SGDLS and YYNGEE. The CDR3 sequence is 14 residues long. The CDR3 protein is CASSPGPSSYEQYF. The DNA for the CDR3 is TGTGCCAGCAGCCCTGGGCCGAGCTCCTACGAGCAGTACTTC. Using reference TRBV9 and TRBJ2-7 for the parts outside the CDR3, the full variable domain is DSGVTQTPKHLITATGQRVTLRCSPRSGDLSVYWYQQSLDQGLQFLIQYYNGEERAKGNILERFSAQQFPDLHSELNLSSLELGDSALYFCASSPGPSSYEQYFGPGTRLTVT.

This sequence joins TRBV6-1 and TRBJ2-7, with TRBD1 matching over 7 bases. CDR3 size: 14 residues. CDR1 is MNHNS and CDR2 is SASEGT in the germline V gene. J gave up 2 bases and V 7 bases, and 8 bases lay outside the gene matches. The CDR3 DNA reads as TGTGCCAGCATTGGGTGGCAGGGGGCCTACGAGCAGTACTTC. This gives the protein CASIGWQGAYEQYF.

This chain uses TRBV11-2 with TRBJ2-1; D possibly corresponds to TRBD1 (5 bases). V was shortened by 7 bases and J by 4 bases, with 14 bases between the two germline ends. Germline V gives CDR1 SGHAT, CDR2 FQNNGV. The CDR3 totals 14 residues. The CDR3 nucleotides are TGTGCCAGCACGGCGACAGCCCTTTACAATGAGCAGTTCTTC. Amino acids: CASTATALYNEQFF.

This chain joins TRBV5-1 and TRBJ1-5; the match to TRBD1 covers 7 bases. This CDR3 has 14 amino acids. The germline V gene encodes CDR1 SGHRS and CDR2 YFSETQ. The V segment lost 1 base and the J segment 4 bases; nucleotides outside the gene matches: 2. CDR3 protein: CASSLRGPNQPQHF. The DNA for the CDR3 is TGCGCCAGCAGCTTGAGGGGGCCAAATCAGCCCCAGCATTTT.

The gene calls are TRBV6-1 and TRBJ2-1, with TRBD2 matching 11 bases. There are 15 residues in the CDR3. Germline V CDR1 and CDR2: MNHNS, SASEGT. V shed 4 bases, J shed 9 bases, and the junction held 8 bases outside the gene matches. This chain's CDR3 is CASSAGLADVGEQFF. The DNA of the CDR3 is TGTGCCAGCAGTGCGGGACTAGCGGATGTCGGTGAGCAGTTCTTC.

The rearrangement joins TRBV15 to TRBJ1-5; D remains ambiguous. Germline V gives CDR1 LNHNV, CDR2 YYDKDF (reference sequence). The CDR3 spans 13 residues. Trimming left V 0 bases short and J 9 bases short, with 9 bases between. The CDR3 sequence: CATSRDISGPQHF. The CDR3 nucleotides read TGTGCCACCAGCAGAGATATATCGGGGCCCCAGCATTTT.

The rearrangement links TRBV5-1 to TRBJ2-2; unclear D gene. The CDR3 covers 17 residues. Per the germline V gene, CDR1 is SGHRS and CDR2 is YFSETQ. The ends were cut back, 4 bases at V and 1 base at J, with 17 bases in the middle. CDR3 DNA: TGCGCCAGCAGCGCCACTAATGTGGCGGAGAACACCGGGGAGCTGTTTTTT. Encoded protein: CASSATNVAENTGELFF.

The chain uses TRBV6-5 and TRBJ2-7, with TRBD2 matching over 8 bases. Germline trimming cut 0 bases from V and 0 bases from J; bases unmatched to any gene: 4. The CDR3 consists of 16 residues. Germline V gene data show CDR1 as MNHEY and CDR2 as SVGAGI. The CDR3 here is CASSYSGGRSSYEQYF. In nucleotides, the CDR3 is TGTGCCAGCAGTTACTCCGGCGGGAGGAGCTCCTACGAGCAGTACTTC.

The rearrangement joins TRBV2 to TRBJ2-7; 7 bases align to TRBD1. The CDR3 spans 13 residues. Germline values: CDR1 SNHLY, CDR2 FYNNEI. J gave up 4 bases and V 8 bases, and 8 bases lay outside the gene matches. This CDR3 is CASGLDRVYEQYF. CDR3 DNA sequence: TGTGCCAGCGGACTCGACAGGGTATACGAGCAGTACTTC.

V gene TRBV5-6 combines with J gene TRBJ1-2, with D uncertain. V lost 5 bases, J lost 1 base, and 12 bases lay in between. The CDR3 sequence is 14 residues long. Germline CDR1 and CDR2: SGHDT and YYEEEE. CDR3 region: CASSYGPINYGYTF. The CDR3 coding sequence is TGTGCCAGCAGTTATGGTCCTATTAACTATGGCTACACCTTC.